The present T cell receptor (beta chain) was sequenced within a study of PD-1 blockade in classical Hodgkin lymphoma. Time point indicated: cycle 4 day 1 (C4D1), after 6 weeks of nivolumab. Relapse after autologous stem cell transplantation occurred in every patient, and brentuximab vedotin exposure varied. Sequencing was performed with immunoSEQ multiplex PCR; in TCRdb, only in-frame clones are kept and a portion is missing. Among 100,000 or so clones listed, 93% were seen once. Of note for this clone: Its target is unknown.

Study-wide points: Healthy donors were reported to have higher baseline TCR diversity than newly diagnosed patients.

This receptor was obtained from a human donor with classical Hodgkin lymphoma. The sequencing here drew on peripheral blood mononuclear cells (PBMCs), taken before the fourth cycle of nivolumab.

The CDR3 region has the DNA TGCGCCAGCAGCTTGCTCAAGGGGAATGAAGCTTTCTTT. It encodes CASSLLKGNEAFF. V and J are TRBV5-1 and TRBJ1-1; D may be TRBD1 (5 bases). The CDR3 extends over 13 amino acids. The germline V gene has CDR1 SGHRS and CDR2 YFSETQ. The V gene lost 1 base and the J gene lost 7 bases, with 11 bases spanning the gap.